This T cell receptor beta chain was profiled in a study of circulating CD8 cells and anti-PD-1 response in melanoma. Each library started from roughly 15 ng of total RNA using the QIAseq Immune Repertoire TCR panel. MiXCR was run by TCRdb on the reads, yielding one entry per CDR3 protein. The sample comprises under 600 distinct CDR3 sequences, approximately 6% of which are singletons, and about 15% rests with the top ten. Study-wide results and limits: Some patients were treatment-naive; others were previously treated.

As concerns this clonotype: Antigen unknown. A much larger clonotype is one base distant, so this may be a read error. The CDR3 carries no conserved terminal phenylalanine or tryptophan, so it likely arises from a read error.

Sorting of live CD3+CD8+TCRalphabeta+ cells by PD-1 and/or TIGIT gave four subsets. V was shortened by 3 bases and J by 6 bases, with 12 bases between the two germline ends. This CDR3 has 13 residues. Germline assignment: CDR1 LNHDA and CDR2 SQIVND (reference sequence). The sequence was collected from a human donor with melanoma. The material sequenced was CD8+ T cells from PBMCs, taken at baseline or after one month of anti-PD-1 therapy (not recorded which). The gene calls are TRBV19 and TRBJ2-7; D unresolved. Written as DNA, the CDR3 is TGTGCCAGTAGTATTTCTCCCAGACTCGAGCAGTACCTC. Its protein product is CASSISPRLEQYL.